Listed below are T cell receptor beta chains from one sample, sequenced in a study of metastatic and nonmetastatic thyroid tumors. TCRdb re-called the PCR reads via MiXCR. Of 17,000 or so clones in the sample, approximately 25% are singletons; the top ten hold approximately 15%. The sequenced material came from adjacent normal tissue. The receptors stem from a female donor with papillary thyroid cancer or a benign thyroid nodule (not recorded which). Some clones in this sample may be carry-over from other donors' samples. Both conserved end residues are part of each CDR3. D genes are given only for firm matches. The size field is filled for only some rows; it gives once, few, many or a size class.

D: -
J: TRBJ2-2
V: TRBV7-2
size: -
DNA: TGTGCCAGCAGCTTAAACGGGGGGAACACCGGGGAGCTGTTTTTT
CDR3: CASSLNGGNTGELFF

D: TRBD1
J: TRBJ2-3
V: TRBV6-1
size: -
DNA: TGTGCCAGCAGCCTGACAGGGGGCAGCTCAGATACGCAGTATTTT
CDR3: CASSLTGGSSDTQYF

D: -
J: TRBJ2-1
V: TRBV9
size: many
DNA: TGTGCCAGCAGCGTAGACGAGGGCGGCTACAATGAGCAGTTCTTC
CDR3: CASSVDEGGYNEQFF

D: TRBD1
J: TRBJ2-7
V: TRBV6-4
size: -
DNA: TGTGCCAGCAGTCTAGCCGCGAAGGGAAGGGGGCCGATCGAGCAGTACTTC
CDR3: CASSLAAKGRGPIEQYF

D: TRBD2
J: TRBJ2-3
V: TRBV20-1
size: -
DNA: TGCAGTAAAAGAGGAGTAAGCGGGAGGCCCACAGATACGCAGTATTTT
CDR3: CSKRGVSGRPTDTQYF

D: TRBD2
J: TRBJ2-7
V: TRBV11-2
size: -
DNA: TGTGCCAGCAGCCCGGGACTAGCGGGAGAATCCGAGCAGTACTTC
CDR3: CASSPGLAGESEQYF

D: TRBD2
J: TRBJ2-3
V: TRBV11-2
size: -
DNA: TGTGCCAGCAGCTTAGGAGCGGGAGGGACAGATACGCAGTATTTT
CDR3: CASSLGAGGTDTQYF

D: -
J: TRBJ1-5
V: TRBV6-1
size: few
DNA: TGTGCCAGCGGGGTCAATCAGCCCCAGCATTTT
CDR3: CASGVNQPQHF

D: -
J: TRBJ2-7
V: TRBV20-1
size: few
DNA: TGCAGTGCCGACTACCTTTACTCCTACGAGCAGTACTTC
CDR3: CSADYLYSYEQYF

D: -
J: TRBJ2-1
V: TRBV2
size: -
DNA: TGTGCCAGCAGTGGGGAGAGCCAAAAGAAGGTCTTC
CDR3: CASSGESQKKVF

D: TRBD2
J: TRBJ2-1
V: TRBV27
size: few
DNA: TGTGCCAGCAGTTTAACTCTAGCGGGAATTGGTGGTGAGCAGTTCTTC
CDR3: CASSLTLAGIGGEQFF

D: -
J: TRBJ2-2
V: TRBV6-1
size: few
DNA: TGTGCCAGCACCGGGACTGGGGGTACCGGGGAGCTGTTTTTT
CDR3: CASTGTGGTGELFF

D: -
J: TRBJ2-7
V: TRBV9
size: few
DNA: TGTGCCAGCAGCGTAGACGGGGACTCCTACGAGCAGTACTTC
CDR3: CASSVDGDSYEQYF